Below, 26 T cell receptor beta chains from the same sample are listed, as sequenced in a study of cytomegalovirus exposure and HLA in healthy donors. Using immunoSEQ multiplex PCR, the repertoire was profiled, and TCRdb retains in-frame clones only, with some absent. The sample has under 300,000 clones; roughly 85% are singletons. Source material: PBMCs. The receptors were gathered from a woman aged 18-29 years in good health and CMV-seronegative.

The chain employs TRBV4-3 and TRBJ1-4, with 7 bases that match TRBD1. CDR3 length: 16 residues. Germline CDR1 LGHNA, CDR2 YSLEER. J gave up 7 bases and V 4 bases, and 12 bases lay outside the gene matches. The CDR3 DNA follows: TGCGCCAGCAGCCTCCAGGGGGGCCTCGCTCGTGAAAAACTGTTTTTT. Its translation is CASSLQGGLAREKLFF.

This clone was picked up one time. V gene TRBV6-5 combines with J gene TRBJ1-1; no definite D call. V gave up 2 bases and J gave up 5 bases, with 6 bases separating them. The CDR3 length is 12 residues. CDR1 is MNHEY and CDR2 is SVGAGI in the germline V gene. The DNA for the CDR3 is TGTGCCAGCAGTTACGAGACAACTGAAGCTTTCTTT. This codes for CASSYETTEAFF.

CDR3 protein: CASKSQGWDQPQHF. In DNA form, the CDR3 reads TGTGCCAGTAAATCACAGGGTTGGGATCAGCCCCAGCATTTT. The chain has TRBV19 and TRBJ1-5; the D gene is possibly TRBD1 (6 bases). The CDR3 spans 14 residues. Deletions cut 7 bases from V and 5 bases from J, with 15 bases between. The V gene's germline CDR1 is LNHDA and CDR2 SQIVND (reference sequence).

The V gene is TRBV10-2, the J gene TRBJ1-2; no clear D. The length of the CDR3 is 13 residues. V was cut by 2 bases and J by 8 bases, with 12 bases left in between. Germline V gene sequence: CDR1 WSHSY, CDR2 SAAADI. As DNA, the CDR3 is TGCGCCAGCAGTGAGGGGTCGACGGGAGGCTACACCTTC. Amino acids: CASSEGSTGGYTF.

The chain combines TRBV10-3 with TRBJ1-2; maybe TRBD1 (6 bases). The CDR3 consists of 15 residues. From germline, CDR1 is ENHRY and CDR2 SYGVKD. With 2 bases removed from V and 6 bases from J, the gap between germline ends came to 16 bases. For the CDR3, the DNA is TGTGCCATCAGTGAGCCATACGACAGGACCCATGGCTACACCTTC. It is translated as CAISEPYDRTHGYTF.

V is TRBV7-6 and J is TRBJ2-2, with D uncertain. The germline gives CDR1 SGHVS, CDR2 FNYEAQ. Trimming pared 7 bases from V and 0 bases from J, leaving 21 bases between. The CDR3 is made up of 18 amino acids. The CDR3 reads CASTLLRAVLSNTGELFF. The CDR3 coding sequence is TGTGCCAGCACCCTATTAAGAGCCGTTTTATCGAACACCGGGGAGCTGTTTTTT.

This chain uses TRBV27 with TRBJ1-2; 9 bases are a match to TRBD1. The CDR3 runs to 13 residues. V dropped 6 bases and J dropped 7; count of bases not matched to a gene: 6. The germline gives CDR1 MNHEY, CDR2 SMNVEV (reference sequence). The CDR3 coding sequence is TGTGCCAGCAGGGTACAGGGGGCGGTTGGCTACACCTTC. This sequence encodes CASRVQGAVGYTF.

V gene TRBV6-4 combines with J gene TRBJ1-2, with a weak D call TRBD1 (5 bases). CDR3 size: 14 residues. The germline gives CDR1 MRHNA, CDR2 SNTAGT. Between the trimmed V and J ends, which lost 0 bases and 8 bases, there was a span of 13 bases. The CDR3 reads CASSDSIRGRGYTF. DNA for the CDR3: TGTGCCAGCAGTGACTCGATTAGGGGCCGGGGCTACACCTTC.

The chain recombines TRBV30 with TRBJ1-2, with D perhaps TRBD1 (6 bases). The CDR3 is 15 residues long. Trimming pared 2 bases from V and 2 bases from J, leaving 15 bases between. Germline V lookup: CDR1 GTSNPN, CDR2 SVGIG (reference sequence). The CDR3 bases are TGTGCCTGGAGTCATGGGCAGGGGTGGAACTATGGCTACACCTTC. Translated: CAWSHGQGWNYGYTF.

V usage is TRBV23-1 and J usage is TRBJ1-2; a weak D match, TRBD1 (5 bases). TRBV23-1 is sorted into the ORF group, with uncertain function. The CDR3 covers 16 residues. The V and J ends lost 6 bases and 2 bases respectively, with 19 bases between them. Here the CDR3 reads CASRNWGDGHNYGYTF. CDR3 nucleotides: TGCGCCAGCAGGAATTGGGGGGACGGACACAACTATGGCTACACCTTC.

The chain links TRBV15 to TRBJ1-1; D is perhaps TRBD1 (5 bases). CDR3 length equals 13 residues. Trimming shortened V by 0 bases and J by 3 bases, and 5 bases separated the two germline ends. Germline V gives CDR1 LNHNV, CDR2 YYDKDF (reference sequence). In DNA, the CDR3 is TGTGCCACCAGCAGAGAACAGGACACTGAAGCTTTCTTT. It is translated as CATSREQDTEAFF.

The chain links TRBV27 to TRBJ1-1; a possible D gene is TRBD1 (5 bases). Trimming removed 3 bases from V and 4 bases from J, with 12 bases in between. This CDR3 has 14 amino acids. Germline lookup yields CDR1 MNHEY and CDR2 SMNVEV (reference sequence). CDR3 in DNA: TGTGCCAGCAGTTTGTGGGCGGGGGGCACTGAAGCTTTCTTT. Protein sequence: CASSLWAGGTEAFF.

The chain has TRBV11-2 and TRBJ2-7; no reliable D call. In germline, CDR1 is SGHAT, CDR2 FQNNGV. CDR3 size: 15 residues. Trimming cost V 5 bases and J 0 bases, with 14 bases left between them. The CDR3 is CASSAYRSLSYEQYF. CDR3 DNA sequence: TGTGCCAGCAGCGCCTACAGAAGTCTCTCCTACGAGCAGTACTTC.

The CDR3 DNA reads TGTGCCAGCAGCGAGGGGACAGCCGACTCCTACGAGCAGTACTTC. Translation gives CASSEGTADSYEQYF. The V gene is TRBV9, the J gene TRBJ2-7, with 7 bases matching TRBD1. This CDR3 spans 15 amino acids. Germline CDR1 is SGDLS and CDR2 is YYNGEE. The ends lost 3 bases at V and 0 bases at J; junction bases unmatched: 6.

The V call is TRBV30, the J call TRBJ2-7; D gene ambiguous. The CDR3 extends over 12 amino acids. V lost 2 bases to trimming and J lost 0 bases, with 5 bases between them. Germline-derived CDR1 and CDR2 are GTSNPN and SVGIG (reference sequence). The CDR3 nucleotides are TGTGCCTGGAGTCTTCTCTCCTACGAGCAGTACTTC. This gives the protein CAWSLLSYEQYF.

In DNA, the CDR3 is TGTGCCAGCGGGGAAGGGACTGGTGGAGGCTACACCTTC. Translating it yields CASGEGTGGGYTF. The V and J genes are TRBV27 and TRBJ1-2; D might be TRBD1 (5 bases). The ends were cut back, 8 bases at V and 8 bases at J, with 18 bases in the middle. Germline lookup yields CDR1 MNHEY and CDR2 SMNVEV (reference sequence). The CDR3 runs to 13 residues.

On this clone: This CDR3 is also generated by other DNA sequences in the sample. The rearrangement joins TRBV9 to TRBJ2-7; the D gene is possibly TRBD1 (7 bases). Per germline, CDR1 SGDLS and CDR2 YYNGEE. The CDR3 consists of 15 residues. V shed 0 bases and J shed 0 bases, with 10 bases lying between them. CDR3: CASSVAGGLSYEQYF. The CDR3 DNA reads TGTGCCAGCAGCGTAGCAGGGGGACTCTCCTACGAGCAGTACTTC.

The V gene is TRBV4-3, the J gene TRBJ1-2, with D perhaps TRBD1 (5 bases). The CDR3 length is 18 residues. Germline V gene data show CDR1 as LGHNA and CDR2 as YSLEER. V lost 1 base, J lost 3 bases, and 21 bases lay in between. The CDR3 DNA is TGCGCCAGCAGCCAAGTTGCGGGGGGTTTCGGGTTGGACTATGGCTACACCTTC. Amino acid sequence: CASSQVAGGFGLDYGYTF.

The rearrangement uses TRBV19 and TRBJ2-3; D may be TRBD1 (6 bases). This CDR3 contains 17 residues. The V gene lost 5 bases and the J gene lost 4 bases, with 22 bases spanning the gap. Germline CDR1 reads LNHDA; CDR2 reads SQIVND (reference sequence). CDR3 region: CASSSSPGQGGSDTQYF. The CDR3 DNA follows: TGTGCCAGTAGTTCTTCCCCGGGACAAGGAGGTTCAGATACGCAGTATTTT.

The V gene is TRBV18, the J gene TRBJ1-2; no clear D. The CDR3 loop spans 17 amino acids. Trimming shortened V by 2 bases and J by 7 bases, and 23 bases separated the two germline ends. The V gene's germline CDR1 is KGHSH and CDR2 LQKENI. This CDR3 reads CASSPFESGMGWSGYTF. The CDR3 nucleotides are TGTGCCAGCTCACCATTTGAGTCCGGGATGGGCTGGAGTGGCTACACCTTC.

The rearrangement uses TRBV2 and TRBJ1-5, with D hard to call. Trimming took 3 bases from V and 3 from J, leaving 9 bases between them. The CDR3 runs 14 residues. The germline CDR1 and CDR2 sequences are SNHLY and FYNNEI. CDR3 coding DNA: TGTGCCAGCAGTGATAGAAAGTTCAATCAGCCCCAGCATTTT. Its translation is CASSDRKFNQPQHF.

This clone was observed a single time. The chain is built from TRBV5-4 and TRBJ1-6; D perhaps matches TRBD1 (5 bases). The CDR3 covers 15 residues. V was trimmed by 4 bases and J by 5 bases, leaving 13 bases between them. Germline V lookup: CDR1 SGHNT, CDR2 YYREEE (reference sequence). CDR3 amino acids: CASSRLDRDNSPLHF. In DNA, the CDR3 is TGTGCCAGCAGCCGTTTAGACAGAGATAATTCACCCCTCCACTTT.

V is TRBV14 and J is TRBJ2-7, with D possibly matching TRBD2 (6 bases). The V end lost 4 bases, the J end lost 0 bases, and 7 bases lay between the germline ends. This CDR3 spans 13 amino acids. Germline assignment: CDR1 SGHDN and CDR2 FVKESK. CDR3 sequence: CASSRGNSYEQYF. CDR3 nucleotide sequence: TGTGCCAGCAGCCGCGGGAACTCCTACGAGCAGTACTTC.

The J gene is TRBJ1-5, the V gene TRBV27, with 7 bases aligning to TRBD1. The CDR3 extends over 14 amino acids. Germline lookup yields CDR1 MNHEY and CDR2 SMNVEV (reference sequence). With 5 bases clipped from V and 6 bases from J, the junction kept 7 bases outside the gene matches. The CDR3 here is CASSLGTDFQPQHF. CDR3 bases: TGTGCCAGCAGTCTGGGGACAGACTTTCAGCCCCAGCATTTT.

Concerning this clone: The junction departs from germline at one end; a sequencing error may be responsible. The chain couples TRBV6-5 to TRBJ2-7; D unclear. The germline V gene encodes CDR1 MNHEY and CDR2 SVGAGI. The CDR3 runs to 11 residues. Here the CDR3 reads CASSYGETQSF. Written as DNA, the CDR3 is TGTGCCAGCAGTTACGGAGAAACCCAGTCCTTC.

V usage is TRBV5-6 and J usage is TRBJ2-7; D is perhaps TRBD1 (5 bases). CDR3 size: 13 residues. V lost 5 bases and J lost 5, with 14 bases in between. Germline V gene sequence: CDR1 SGHDT, CDR2 YYEEEE. CDR3 coding DNA: TGTGCCAGCAGTTTAGGCAGGGCGAACGAGCAGTACTTC. It codes for CASSLGRANEQYF.